This TCR beta chain was captured by sequencing in a study of T cells in narcolepsy. Trimming stripped 0 bases from V and 4 bases from J, with 15 bases between. The CDR3 sequence is 15 residues long. CDR1 and CDR2 (germline): SQVTM, ANQGSEA. Assay: immunoSEQ multiplex PCR; the TCRdb copy retains only in-frame clones and omits some. Of 30,000 or so clones in the sample, roughly 82% are singletons; the top ten hold under 1.4%. The material sequenced was CD45RA- memory CD4+ T cells from PBMCs. The receptor comes from a human donor with narcolepsy. The chain uses TRBV29-1 and TRBJ1-1; D is perhaps TRBD1 (5 bases). CDR3 loop: CSVEDRWMGGTEAFF. In DNA, the CDR3 is TGCAGCGTTGAAGATCGCTGGATGGGGGGCACTGAAGCTTTCTTT.